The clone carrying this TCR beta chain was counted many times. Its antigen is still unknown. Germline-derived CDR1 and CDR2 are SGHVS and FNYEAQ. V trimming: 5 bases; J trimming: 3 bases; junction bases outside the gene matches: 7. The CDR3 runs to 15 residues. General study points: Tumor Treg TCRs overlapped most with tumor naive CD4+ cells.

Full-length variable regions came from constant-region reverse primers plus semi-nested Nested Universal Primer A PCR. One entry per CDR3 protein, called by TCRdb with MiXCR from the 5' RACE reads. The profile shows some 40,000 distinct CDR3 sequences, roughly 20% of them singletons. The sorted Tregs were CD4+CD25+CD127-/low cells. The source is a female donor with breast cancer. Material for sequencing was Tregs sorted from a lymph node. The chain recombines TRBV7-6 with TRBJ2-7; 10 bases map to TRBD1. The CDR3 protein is CASSPGQGQLYEQYF. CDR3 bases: TGTGCCAGCAGCCCGGGACAGGGGCAACTCTACGAGCAGTACTTC.